This TCR beta chain appears in the sequencing data of a study of cytomegalovirus exposure and HLA in healthy donors. Points from the study as a whole: Later work showed greater clonal expansion in HLA-associated TCR beta chains than in equally common others. HLA restriction was apparent for most CMV-associated TCR beta chains in a later analysis. Most TCR beta V segments were productive about 90% or about 30% of the time in an earlier analysis.

PCR amplification relied on 60 Vbeta primers (plus 13 Jbeta primers). Profiled with immunoSEQ multiplex PCR; TCRdb holds only in-frame clones, not every one. The sample yields some 130,000 clones, 65% to 90% seen once. This clone was picked up one time. Its antigen remains unidentified. An end of the junction does not agree with germline; a read error may underlie this. CDR1 and CDR2 (germline): SSHAT, FNYEAQ (reference sequence). This CDR3 comprises 15 residues. The TCR sequence derives from a girl aged 2 to 9 in good health and CMV-seronegative. Sequences were obtained from PBMCs. The chain employs TRBV7-7 and TRBJ2-7; 12 bases fit TRBD1. CDR3 in DNA: TGTGCTAGCAGCGCTGGGACAGGGGGCTTCTACGAGCAGTACTTC. This encodes CASSAGTGGFYEQYF.